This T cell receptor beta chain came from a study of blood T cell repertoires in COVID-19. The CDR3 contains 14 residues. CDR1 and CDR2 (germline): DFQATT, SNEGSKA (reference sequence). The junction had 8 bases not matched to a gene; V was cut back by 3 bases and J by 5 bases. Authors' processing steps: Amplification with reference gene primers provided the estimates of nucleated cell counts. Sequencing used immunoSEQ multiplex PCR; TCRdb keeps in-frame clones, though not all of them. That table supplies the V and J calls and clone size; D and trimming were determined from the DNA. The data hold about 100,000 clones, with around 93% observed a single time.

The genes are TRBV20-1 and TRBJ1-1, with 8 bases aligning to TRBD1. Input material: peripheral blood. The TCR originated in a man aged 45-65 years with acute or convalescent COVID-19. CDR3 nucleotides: TGCAGTGCTAGTGGGCAGGGGGCTCTAACTGAAGCTTTCTTT. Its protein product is CSASGQGALTEAFF.